What follows are 21 T cell receptor beta chains derived from one specimen sequenced in a study of T cell responses to AZD1222 COVID-19 vaccine. Assay used: immunoSEQ multiplex PCR; TCRdb lists only in-frame clones, some missing. The table has about 180,000 clones, over 90% seen once. The source was peripheral blood, collected 28 days after the second AZD1222 dose. The receptor source for this set is an adult who received the AZD1222 COVID-19 vaccine.

The V call is TRBV5-3, the J call TRBJ1-5, with 8 bases aligning to TRBD1. TRBV5-3 is an ORF, with its function uncertain. This CDR3 contains 15 residues. After removal of 8 bases from V and 6 bases from J, the junction contained 13 bases not matched to a gene. The CDR3 region is CARGKETGVSQPQHF. DNA of the CDR3: TGTGCCAGGGGGAAGGAGACAGGGGTTAGTCAGCCCCAGCATTTT.

This chain connects TRBV5-1 to TRBJ2-2, with 7 bases lining up with TRBD1. The ends lost 4 bases at V and 3 bases at J; junction bases unmatched: 3. CDR1 SGHRS and CDR2 YFSETQ come from the germline V gene. This CDR3 has 14 residues. The CDR3 loop is CASSHTGDTGELFF. The CDR3 DNA reads TGCGCCAGCAGCCATACAGGGGACACCGGGGAGCTGTTTTTT.

The chain joins TRBV2 to TRBJ1-1, with D hard to call. From germline, CDR1 is SNHLY and CDR2 FYNNEI. Trimming removed 7 bases from V and 0 bases from J, with 9 bases in between. CDR3 length: 13 amino acids. Written as DNA, the CDR3 is TGTGCCAGCACGAATGATGTGAACACTGAAGCTTTCTTT. As protein: CASTNDVNTEAFF.

The chain is built from TRBV3-1 (or the pseudogene TRBV3-2) and TRBJ2-1; TRBD1 matches 7 bases. Germline CDR1 reads LGHDT; CDR2 reads YNNKEL (reference sequence). With 5 bases clipped from V and 5 bases from J, the junction kept 3 bases outside the gene matches. The CDR3 has 13 residues. DNA for the CDR3: TGTGCCAGCAGCAGGGGGCCCCACAATGAGCAGTTCTTC. It yields the protein CASSRGPHNEQFF.

The V call is TRBV9, the J call TRBJ2-5, with 10 positions matching TRBD2. Germline V gene sequence: CDR1 SGDLS, CDR2 YYNGEE. The CDR3 is made up of 16 amino acids. J was trimmed by 7 bases and V by 0 bases; bases with no gene match: 9. The chain's CDR3 is CASSVAKAGGLLTQYF. The CDR3 DNA reads TGTGCCAGCAGCGTAGCGAAAGCGGGGGGGCTGTTGACCCAGTACTTC.

The chain uses TRBV4-1 and TRBJ1-4, with D unclear. V gave up 4 bases and J gave up 6 bases, with 12 bases separating them. Germline V gives CDR1 MGHRA, CDR2 YSYEKL. The CDR3 length is 14 residues. The CDR3 reads CASSRLKSYEKLFF. CDR3 DNA sequence: TGCGCCAGCAGCCGCCTAAAGAGCTATGAAAAACTGTTTTTT.

The gene calls are TRBV30 and TRBJ1-6; a weak D match, TRBD1 (5 bases). Trimming shortened V by 8 bases and J by 10 bases, and 15 bases separated the two germline ends. Germline V CDR1 and CDR2: GTSNPN, SVGIG (reference sequence). The CDR3 loop spans 12 amino acids. The CDR3 nucleotides are TGTGCCCAAGGGCAGGGCTTCTCACCCCTCCACTTT. Protein: CAQGQGFSPLHF.

The V gene is TRBV30, the J gene TRBJ2-5; no reliable D call. Trimming removed 4 bases at V and 2 bases at J, with 5 bases between. The CDR3 consists of 11 residues. The germline CDR1 and CDR2 sequences are GTSNPN and SVGIG (reference sequence). CDR3 region: CAWTSQETQYF. The CDR3 bases are TGTGCCTGGACCAGTCAAGAGACCCAGTACTTC.

V is TRBV5-4 and J is TRBJ2-1, with TRBD2 matching over 8 bases. J gave up 8 bases and V 0 bases, and 4 bases lay outside the gene matches. The CDR3 has 14 residues. Germline lookup yields CDR1 SGHNT and CDR2 YYREEE (reference sequence). The DNA of the CDR3 is TGTGCCAGCAGCTTGGCGGGGGGGGCAGATGAGCAGTTCTTC. This gives the protein CASSLAGGADEQFF.

The CDR3 DNA reads TGTGCCAGCAGCTCCCCTCGTCGTCCGGGCTACACCTTC. This sequence encodes CASSSPRRPGYTF. The V gene is TRBV7-3, the J gene TRBJ1-2; D unclear. This CDR3 contains 13 residues. V gave up 4 bases and J gave up 8 bases, with 14 bases separating them. Germline V gene lookup returns CDR1 SGHTA and CDR2 FQGTGA.

This clone was seen only a few times. V and J are TRBV19 and TRBJ1-1; D gene unclear. Looked up from germline, CDR1 is LNHDA and CDR2 is SQIVND (reference sequence). This CDR3 has 13 amino acids. Trimming cost V 8 bases and J 0 bases, with 10 bases left between them. Written as DNA, the CDR3 is TGTGCCAGTTATGCGGGCATGAACACTGAAGCTTTCTTT. It yields the protein CASYAGMNTEAFF.

The CDR3 here is CAWGVGQSNSPLHF. The CDR3 nucleotides are TGTGCCTGGGGCGTCGGACAGTCTAATTCACCCCTCCACTTT. The V gene is TRBV30, the J gene TRBJ1-6, with D perhaps matching TRBD1 (6 bases). Germline CDR1 and CDR2: GTSNPN and SVGIG (reference sequence). This CDR3 spans 14 amino acids. Trimming cost V 5 bases and J 6 bases, with 14 bases left between them.

CDR3 sequence reads: CATRKTGPIFPNQPQHF. In DNA form, the CDR3 reads TGTGCCACACGGAAGACAGGTCCGATATTTCCCAATCAGCCCCAGCATTTT. The gene calls are TRBV24-1 and TRBJ1-5; tentatively, D is TRBD1 (6 bases). The germline V gene encodes CDR1 KGHDR and CDR2 SFDVKD. This CDR3 region has 17 residues. The ends were cut back, 10 bases at V and 3 bases at J, with 24 bases in the middle.

The genes are TRBV11-3 and TRBJ2-1, with a possible D match to TRBD2 (5 bases). V was cut by 2 bases and J by 7 bases, with 15 bases left in between. Germline assignment: CDR1 SGHNT and CDR2 YENEEA. The CDR3 length is 15 residues. The CDR3 DNA sequence: TGTGCCAGCAGCTTACTGGGAGACCCGAGGAATGAGCAGTTCTTC. Its translation: CASSLLGDPRNEQFF.

This clone was counted once. The chain couples TRBV28 to TRBJ2-7; D is undetermined. Germline V gives CDR1 MDHEN, CDR2 SYDVKM. CDR3 length equals 10 residues. V was pared by 6 bases and J by 3 bases, with 3 bases between. The CDR3 region is CASRSYEQYF. CDR3 sequence (DNA): TGTGCCAGCAGAAGCTACGAGCAGTACTTC.

Note on this clone: The same CDR3 is also encoded by other DNA sequences in this sample. The chain is built from TRBV3-1 (or the pseudogene TRBV3-2) and TRBJ2-7, with 9 bases identical to TRBD1. This CDR3 has 13 amino acids. The V and J ends lost 6 bases and 2 bases, in that order; junction bases with no gene match: 2. Germline lookup yields CDR1 LGHDT and CDR2 YNNKEL (reference sequence). DNA for the CDR3: TGTGCCAGCAGTCGACAGGGGGCCTACGAGCAGTACTTC. Translation: CASSRQGAYEQYF.

The rearrangement joins TRBV7-2 to TRBJ2-7; D may correspond to TRBD1 or TRBD2 (5 bases each). Per germline, CDR1 SGHTA and CDR2 FQGNSA. CDR3 size: 16 residues. The V end lost 4 bases, the J end lost 0 bases, and 16 bases lay between the germline ends. DNA of the CDR3: TGTGCCAGCAGCTCCCCCGGGACCGTGAGCTCCTACGAGCAGTACTTC. This encodes CASSSPGTVSSYEQYF.

The chain is built from TRBV10-3 and TRBJ1-5; D is perhaps TRBD1 (6 bases). Germline V gene data show CDR1 as ENHRY and CDR2 as SYGVKD. The CDR3 has 13 amino acids. The V gene lost 6 bases and the J gene lost 6 bases, with 12 bases spanning the gap. CDR3 amino acids: CAISTGSPQPQHF. The CDR3 region has the DNA TGTGCCATCAGCACAGGGTCCCCTCAGCCCCAGCATTTT.

The V call is TRBV12-3 or TRBV12-4, the J call TRBJ1-2; possible D gene TRBD1, 5 bases. Trimming shortened V by 3 bases and J by 6 bases, and 11 bases separated the two germline ends. The CDR3 runs 13 residues. CDR3 amino acids: CASSLGQSNGYTF. In nucleotides, the CDR3 is TGTGCCAGCAGTTTGGGGCAGTCGAATGGCTACACCTTC.

V is TRBV5-5 and J is TRBJ1-1; D is unclear. This CDR3 is 15 amino acids long. V dropped 4 bases and J dropped 5 bases, with 18 bases sitting between them. Looked up from germline, CDR1 is SGHKS and CDR2 is YYEKEE (reference sequence). The DNA for the CDR3 is TGTGCCAGCAGCGCCCGCGTCGGGTGGGAGACTGAAGCTTTCTTT. This codes for CASSARVGWETEAFF.

The chain uses TRBV3-1 (or the pseudogene TRBV3-2) and TRBJ2-1, with 14 bases aligning to TRBD2. Germline trimming cut 4 bases from V and 3 bases from J; bases unmatched to any gene: 5. CDR1 and CDR2 from the germline V gene are LGHDT and YNNKEL (reference sequence). CDR3 length: 17 residues. The CDR3 loop is CASSRPGLAGDYNEQFF. The CDR3 DNA sequence: TGTGCCAGCAGCCGGCCGGGACTAGCGGGGGACTACAATGAGCAGTTCTTC.